This TCR beta chain was documented in a study of CD8 T cells in Susac syndrome. An amount of RNA that ranged from about 0.45 to 1 ug was reverse transcribed with random hexamers. From the immunoSEQ multiplex PCR reads, TCRdb called clonotypes with MiXCR, one entry per CDR3 protein. Seen here are about 190,000 distinct CDR3 sequences, approximately 95% observed once, and the top ten hold 0.1% to 0.12%. The sequence was collected from a human donor in good health. Sequencing was carried out using CD4+ T cells from PBMCs.

The CDR3, as DNA: TGTGCCAGCAGTTTACAAGCAACTAATGAAAAACTGTTTTTT. This sequence encodes CASSLQATNEKLFF. The chain has TRBV12-3 or TRBV12-4 and TRBJ1-4; D gene uncertain. With 2 bases removed from V and 0 bases from J, the gap between germline ends came to 4 bases. CDR3 length: 14 amino acids.